The clone carrying this T cell receptor beta chain was counted only a few times. Sample time point: newly diagnosed GD, antithyroid drugs for less than 3 months. PBMC-extracted RNA yielded the TCR library. Graves' disease diagnosis was established per American Thyroid Association guidelines. This record comes from a study of regulatory T cells in long-lasting Graves disease. Combining iRepertoire HTBI primers with Arm-PCR of CDR3 regions, the authors built TCR beta libraries. A single record per CDR3 protein comes from TCRdb applying MiXCR to the multiplex PCR reads. The sample shows some 490,000 distinct CDR3 sequences, around 12% of them seen only once. The CDR3 sequence is 11 residues long. Germline trimming cut 2 bases from V and 12 bases from J; bases unmatched to any gene: 3. The germline V gene encodes CDR1 MNHEY and CDR2 SVGAGI. The sample was also reused in another study, on T cells in Graves' hyperthyroidism and ophthalmopathy.

This chain joins TRBV6-5 and TRBJ1-1, with 7 nucleotides matching TRBD1. The source material was peripheral blood mononuclear cells (PBMCs), sampled at new diagnosis, from a patient treated with antithyroid drugs. This TCR was recovered from a woman in her thirties with Graves disease. The CDR3 DNA is TGTGCCAGCAGTTACGGGGGACAGCCTTTCTTT. Translated: CASSYGGQPFF.